This T cell receptor (beta chain) was identified during a study of human T cells and chemical hapten exposure. TCRdb passed the RACE reads through MiXCR, listing each CDR3 protein once. The data hold about 120,000 distinct CDR3 sequences, with 13% observed a single time. There are many counts of this clonotype. Stated time point: pre-sensitization, week 0. Stated treatment: therapeutic diphenylcyclopropenone sensitization with weekly scalp DPC. This specimen was whole blood, taken in connection with sensitization to the hapten diphenylcyclopropenone (DPC). This receptor was identified in a woman aged 18-29 years with alopecia areata. Some clones in this sample may be carry-over from other donors' samples.

CDR3 region: CASRNFDRGRNQPQHF. In nucleotides, the CDR3 is TGTGCCAGCAGAAATTTCGACAGGGGTCGAAATCAGCCCCAGCATTTT. This chain uses TRBV6-2 or TRBV6-3 with TRBJ1-5, with 8 bases matching TRBD1. The length of the CDR3 is 16 residues. Unmatched junction bases numbered 11, after V lost 6 bases and J lost 4 bases. CDR1 is MNHEY and CDR2 is SVGEGT in the germline V gene.